Below are 23 T cell receptor beta chains sequenced from a single sample in a study of tumour-infiltrating T cells in Burkitt lymphoma (TCRdb year 2020). Receptor libraries were prepared by the immunoSEQ multiplex PCR assay. TCRdb re-hosts the immuneACCESS table, in-frame sequences only. Its copies lack some clones; in the studies checked, an unresolved V gene accounts for under half of them, and the cause for the rest is not known. This sample is represented by approximately 5,100 clones; more than 10% of them were singletons. About a quarter of the sample rests with the top ten. Sequenced material: tumor tissue. The receptor source for this set is a human donor with Burkitt lymphoma.

The rearrangement links TRBV9 to TRBJ1-2; weak D call: TRBD1 (6 bases). Trimming shortened V by 1 base and J by 4 bases, and 11 bases separated the two germline ends. Germline V lookup: CDR1 SGDLS, CDR2 YYNGEE. CDR3 length: 14 residues. DNA of the CDR3: TGTGCCAGCAGCGTACAGGACAGACCCTATGGCTACACCTTC. It translates to CASSVQDRPYGYTF.

This clone showed up just a few times. This rearrangement joins TRBV15 to TRBJ2-1; 7 bases are shared with TRBD1. Per germline, CDR1 LNHNV and CDR2 YYDKDF (reference sequence). This CDR3 is 16 amino acids long. V shed 1 base and J 1 base; nucleotides not matched to a gene: 4. In DNA, the CDR3 is TGTGCCACCAGCAGAGCAGGGGGTGAATCCTACAATGAGCAGTTCTTC. Residues: CATSRAGGESYNEQFF.

The V call is TRBV2, the J call TRBJ1-1, with unresolved D. Trimming cost V 5 bases and J 2 bases, with 3 bases left between them. The CDR3 covers 11 residues. Germline CDR1 and CDR2: SNHLY and FYNNEI. This CDR3 reads CASSLNTEAFF. The CDR3 DNA is TGTGCCAGCAGTTTAAACACTGAAGCTTTCTTT.

The chain couples TRBV27 to TRBJ1-5; 12 bases match TRBD1. The ends lost 5 bases at V and 5 bases at J; junction bases unmatched: 13. The CDR3 is made up of 18 amino acids. The germline V gene encodes CDR1 MNHEY and CDR2 SMNVEV (reference sequence). CDR3 coding DNA: TGTGCCAGCAGTGCGCCCGGGACAGGGGGCAGGGGTTATCAGCCCCAGCATTTT. Its protein is CASSAPGTGGRGYQPQHF.

This clone appeared a few times. J is TRBJ2-2 and V is TRBV7-2, with no clear D. V was pared by 1 base and J by 5 bases, with 11 bases between. The CDR3 runs 15 residues. CDR1 SGHTA and CDR2 FQGNSA come from the germline V gene. The CDR3 here is CASSLGTWATGELFF. The DNA for the CDR3 is TGTGCCAGCAGCTTAGGGACCTGGGCTACCGGGGAGCTGTTTTTT.

This chain connects TRBV2 to TRBJ1-5; tentative D call: TRBD1 (6 bases). V was shortened by 1 base and J by 7 bases, with 14 bases between the two germline ends. The CDR3 covers 15 residues. Germline V gene data show CDR1 as SNHLY and CDR2 as FYNNEI. This CDR3 reads CASSEEGGSNQPQHF. CDR3 coding DNA: TGTGCCAGCAGTGAAGAGGGGGGATCTAACCAGCCCCAGCATTTT.

DNA of the CDR3: TGTGCCAGCAGTTACGGGGTCGGGGAGCTGTTTTTT. It encodes CASSYGVGELFF. V usage is TRBV6-5 and J usage is TRBJ2-2; D not certain. Germline V gene sequence: CDR1 MNHEY, CDR2 SVGAGI. Trimming cost V 2 bases and J 7 bases, with 5 bases left between them. This CDR3 comprises 12 residues.

Only one count was recorded for this clone. A much larger clone lies a single base off, so this may be a read error. The same CDR3 also results from other DNA sequences found in this sample. This CDR3 is CASRFGSNQPQHF. DNA for the CDR3: TGTGCCAGCCGATTTGGTAGCAATCAGCCCCAGCATTTT. This chain connects TRBV6-5 to TRBJ1-5; D is unresolved. This CDR3 has 13 amino acids. The V end was cut by 8 bases, the J end by 0 bases, with 8 bases between. Germline CDR1 is MNHEY and CDR2 is SVGAGI.

This clone was seen a handful of times. The same CDR3 arises from other DNA sequences in this sample as well. The chain couples TRBV28 to TRBJ1-2; D call uncertain. Per the germline V gene, CDR1 is MDHEN and CDR2 is SYDVKM. The CDR3 is 12 residues long. Trimming shortened V by 3 bases and J by 4 bases, and 6 bases separated the two germline ends. This chain's CDR3 is CASSFLSYGYTF. The CDR3 nucleotides read TGTGCCAGCAGTTTCTTGAGCTATGGCTACACCTTC.

The chain recombines TRBV19 with TRBJ2-3, with 16 bases identical to TRBD2. J gave up 2 bases and V 4 bases, and 6 bases lay outside the gene matches. Germline CDR1 is LNHDA and CDR2 is SQIVND (reference sequence). The CDR3 runs 18 residues. Here the CDR3 reads CASSKGLAGGADTDTQYF. DNA of the CDR3: TGTGCCAGTAGTAAGGGACTAGCGGGGGGGGCCGACACAGATACGCAGTATTTT.

This clone was observed a handful of times. The rearrangement links TRBV29-1 to TRBJ2-7; 11 bases are a match to TRBD2. The CDR3 has 15 residues. Germline CDR1 is SQVTM and CDR2 is ANQGSEA. Trimming cost V 6 bases and J 0 bases; bases outside gene matches: 7. The CDR3 DNA is TGCAGCGTGCGGGGACTAGCGGCCTCCTCCTACGAGCAGTACTTC. Translated, it gives CSVRGLAASSYEQYF.

The J gene is TRBJ1-4, the V gene TRBV6-6, with D unclear. Germline CDR1 and CDR2: MNHNY and SVGAGI (reference sequence). V was cut by 8 bases and J by 8 bases, with 12 bases left in between. CDR3 length: 12 amino acids. CDR3 nucleotides: TGTGCCAGCGGTAGTGTTAGAGAAAAACTGTTTTTT. Its protein product is CASGSVREKLFF.

This clone was counted a few times. The chain employs TRBV28 and TRBJ1-1; the D is unclear. The CDR3 runs to 14 residues. Germline loops: CDR1 MDHEN, CDR2 SYDVKM. Trimming took 5 bases from V and 3 from J, leaving 13 bases between them. The CDR3 nucleotides are TGTGCCAGCAGTGACGGCCGGAGGGACACTGAAGCTTTCTTT. Its translation: CASSDGRRDTEAFF.

The table lists this clone with a few counts. V and J are TRBV7-9 and TRBJ1-2; no reliable D call. Trimming removed 2 bases at V and 2 bases at J, with 12 bases between. The CDR3 consists of 15 residues. Germline V gene sequence: CDR1 SEHNR, CDR2 FQNEAQ (reference sequence). CDR3 nucleotide sequence: TGTGCCAGCAGCTTAAGTTCGGAGAGGAACTATGGCTACACCTTC. Protein sequence: CASSLSSERNYGYTF.

The V gene is TRBV19, the J gene TRBJ2-3; TRBD1 is a possible D gene (5 bases). Germline CDR1 LNHDA, CDR2 SQIVND (reference sequence). The CDR3 spans 17 residues. Trimming took off 5 bases at V and 4 bases at J, with 22 bases between the two ends. This CDR3 reads CASSGVLTRGPPDTQYF. The CDR3 DNA sequence: TGTGCCAGTAGTGGTGTCCTAACAAGGGGCCCACCAGATACGCAGTATTTT.

The chain employs TRBV6-5 and TRBJ1-2, with D tentatively TRBD1 (5 bases). Between the trimmed V and J ends, which lost 6 bases and 8 bases, there was a span of 16 bases. The CDR3 sequence is 13 residues long. Germline CDR1 and CDR2: MNHEY and SVGAGI. As DNA, the CDR3 is TGTGCCAGCAGGCCGGACTTGGGGGTCGGCTACACCTTC. The encoded protein is CASRPDLGVGYTF.

This chain connects TRBV5-6 to TRBJ2-1; 7 bases map to TRBD2. The CDR3 contains 17 residues. CDR1 and CDR2 (germline): SGHDT, YYEEEE. Trimming cost V 1 base and J 0 bases; bases outside gene matches: 7. The chain's CDR3 is CASSLTPLAHSYNEQFF. The DNA of the CDR3 is TGTGCCAGCAGCTTGACCCCACTAGCGCACTCCTACAATGAGCAGTTCTTC.

The chain carries TRBV4-3 and TRBJ2-3, with D unclear. Trimming removed 0 bases from V and 6 bases from J, with 13 bases in between. The V gene's germline CDR1 is LGHNA and CDR2 YSLEER. The CDR3 sequence is 15 residues long. CDR3 bases: TGCGCCAGCAGCCAAGAGAGAAGGGAAACCGATACGCAGTATTTT. Its translation is CASSQERRETDTQYF.

The chain has TRBV5-6 and TRBJ2-7, with TRBD1 matching over 8 bases. Germline V gene data show CDR1 as SGHDT and CDR2 as YYEEEE. The CDR3 is 15 amino acids. Trimming at V came to 0 bases and at J to 2 bases, leaving 4 bases not matched to a gene. CDR3 sequence: CASSLVSGGPYEQYF. The CDR3 DNA is TGTGCCAGCAGCTTGGTGTCAGGGGGCCCCTACGAGCAGTACTTC. The variable domain in full, with the rest retrieved from reference TRBV5-6 and TRBJ2-7, is DAGVTQSPTHLIKTRGQQVTLRCSPKSGHDTVSWYQQALGQGPQFIFQYYEEEERQRGNFPDRFSGHQFPNYSSELNVNALLLGDSALYLCASSLVSGGPYEQYFGPGTRLTVT.

In this sample, this clone turned up a few times. This chain joins TRBV7-9 and TRBJ1-6; D gene unclear. The CDR3 sequence is 14 residues long. Trimming took off 2 bases at V and 8 bases at J, with 10 bases between the two ends. Germline CDR1 SEHNR, CDR2 FQNEAQ (reference sequence). The CDR3 region is CASSLQAIDSPLHF. For the CDR3, the DNA is TGTGCCAGCAGCTTACAGGCCATAGATTCACCCCTCCACTTT.

The rearrangement joins TRBV28 to TRBJ1-1; no firm D call. CDR1 and CDR2 (germline): MDHEN, SYDVKM. This CDR3 has 13 amino acids. V lost 5 bases, J lost 1 base, and 8 bases lay in between. The CDR3 loop is CASSLSTNTEAFF. Here the CDR3 DNA reads TGTGCCAGCAGTCTCTCCACGAACACTGAAGCTTTCTTT.

This clone came up a few times. The chain employs TRBV7-8 and TRBJ2-3; 7 bases fit TRBD1. V shed 4 bases and J 6 bases; nucleotides not matched to a gene: 22. The CDR3 has 19 amino acids. From germline, CDR1 is SGHVS and CDR2 FQNEAQ. CDR3: CASSYPQGPSLHPGDTQYF. Here the CDR3 DNA reads TGTGCCAGCAGCTACCCACAGGGGCCTAGCTTGCACCCCGGGGATACGCAGTATTTT.

The chain has TRBV4-1 and TRBJ2-7, with D possibly being TRBD2 (5 bases). This CDR3 spans 17 amino acids. Germline assignment: CDR1 MGHRA and CDR2 YSYEKL. V lost 0 bases and J lost 0, with 15 bases in between. The CDR3 sequence: CASSQDRWTSPSYEQYF. CDR3 DNA sequence: TGCGCCAGCAGCCAAGATCGATGGACTTCCCCCTCCTACGAGCAGTACTTC.